Listed here are 14 T cell receptor beta chains from one sample, sequenced in a study of cytomegalovirus exposure and HLA in healthy donors. It was with 60 Vbeta and 13 Jbeta primers that the PCR ran. Method: immunoSEQ multiplex PCR; TCRdb's copy keeps in-frame clones and lacks some. The sample lists around 28,000 clones; about 86% were seen once. Specimen: PBMCs. The receptor source for this set is a boy aged 10-17 years in good health and CMV-seronegative.

This chain joins TRBV2 and TRBJ2-1; 9 bases are a match to TRBD2. This CDR3 region has 15 residues. With 6 bases clipped from V and 6 bases from J, the junction kept 9 bases outside the gene matches. Per the germline V gene, CDR1 is SNHLY and CDR2 is FYNNEI. CDR3 protein: CASSRRAGGINEQFF. DNA for the CDR3: TGTGCCAGCAGCAGGCGGGCGGGGGGGATCAATGAGCAGTTCTTC.

This clone was seen only once. V and J are TRBV19 and TRBJ1-1; 7 positions agree with TRBD1. CDR1 LNHDA and CDR2 SQIVND come from the germline V gene (reference sequence). The CDR3 is 15 residues long. With 5 bases clipped from V and 3 bases from J, the junction kept 9 bases outside the gene matches. The chain's CDR3 is CASSVFDREYTEAFF. The CDR3 DNA sequence: TGTGCCAGTAGTGTATTTGACAGGGAGTACACTGAAGCTTTCTTT.

V and J are TRBV6-5 and TRBJ2-5, with D perhaps TRBD2 (5 bases). Germline lookup yields CDR1 MNHEY and CDR2 SVGAGI. CDR3 length equals 16 residues. V lost 4 bases to trimming and J lost 1 base, with 16 bases between them. The CDR3 here is CASSSLSGSVQETQYF. The CDR3 DNA sequence: TGTGCCAGCAGTTCCCTGAGCGGATCAGTCCAAGAGACCCAGTACTTC.

The V and J genes are TRBV18 and TRBJ1-4, with TRBD1 matching over 12 bases. With 5 bases clipped from V and 8 bases from J, the junction kept 12 bases outside the gene matches. From germline, CDR1 is KGHSH and CDR2 LQKENI. The CDR3 is 17 amino acids. CDR3 DNA sequence: TGTGCCAGCTCAACCGCCGGGACAGGGGGCGCAGAAGAAAAACTGTTTTTT. Translated, it gives CASSTAGTGGAEEKLFF.

This sequence joins TRBV30 and TRBJ1-5; TRBD1 might be the D (6 bases). CDR1 and CDR2 (germline): GTSNPN, SVGIG (reference sequence). The V gene lost 3 bases and the J gene lost 2 bases, with 11 bases spanning the gap. The CDR3 has 14 residues. This chain's CDR3 is CAWRTGTGNQPQHF. The CDR3 DNA follows: TGTGCCTGGAGGACAGGTACGGGCAATCAGCCCCAGCATTTT.

This chain's CDR3 is CASSPTGGSLAGYTF. The CDR3 DNA sequence: TGTGCCAGCAGCCCGACTGGGGGCTCCCTTGCCGGCTACACCTTC. The chain uses TRBV5-8 and TRBJ1-2, with D possibly matching TRBD1 (6 bases). CDR1 is SGHTS, CDR2 YDEGEE, per germline. The CDR3 contains 15 residues. V was clipped by 4 bases and J by 8 bases, with 21 bases between them.

The genes are TRBV19 and TRBJ1-1; D may be TRBD1 (5 bases). Germline V gives CDR1 LNHDA, CDR2 SQIVND (reference sequence). The CDR3 runs 13 residues. The V end lost 1 base, the J end lost 8 bases, and 11 bases lay between the germline ends. CDR3 protein: CASSIVGRTEAFF. The CDR3 nucleotides are TGTGCCAGTAGTATAGTAGGGAGGACAGAAGCTTTCTTT.

V and J are TRBV12-5 and TRBJ1-5; D may be TRBD1 (5 bases). Germline V gives CDR1 LGHNT, CDR2 FRNRAP. V shed 0 bases and J shed 3 bases, with 12 bases lying between them. This CDR3 has 16 residues. CDR3 DNA sequence: TGTGCTAGTGGTTTGGTACAGGCAGGCCTCAATCAGCCCCAGCATTTT. It specifies CASGLVQAGLNQPQHF.

The CDR3 loop is CASSLLRGPVNTEAFF. The CDR3 DNA reads TGCGCCAGCAGCCTGCTGAGGGGGCCGGTGAACACTGAAGCTTTCTTT. The rearrangement uses TRBV5-1 and TRBJ1-1; 7 bases line up with TRBD1. The CDR3 loop spans 16 amino acids. V gave up 4 bases and J gave up 0 bases; unmatched junction bases: 9. Germline CDR1 is SGHRS and CDR2 is YFSETQ.

This chain uses TRBV14 with TRBJ2-7; D is unresolved. The ends were cut back, 0 bases at V and 4 bases at J, with 7 bases in the middle. CDR3 length equals 13 residues. CDR1 is SGHDN and CDR2 is FVKESK in the germline V gene. The CDR3 here is CASSQDLRYEQYF. The CDR3 DNA sequence: TGTGCCAGCAGCCAAGATTTGAGGTACGAGCAGTACTTC. Supplemented by reference TRBV14 and TRBJ2-7, the full variable domain reads EAGVTQFPSHSVIEKGQTVTLRCDPISGHDNLYWYRRVMGKEIKFLLHFVKESKQDESGMPNNRFLAERTGGTYSTLKVQPAELEDSGVYFCASSQDLRYEQYFGPGTRLTVT.

The CDR3 loop is CASSLSPSPTGWNSPLHF. The CDR3, as DNA: TGTGCCAGCAGTTTGTCCCCATCGCCAACAGGGTGGAATTCACCCCTCCACTTT. The V and J genes are TRBV28 and TRBJ1-6, with a tentative D call TRBD1 (6 bases). V was trimmed by 3 bases and J by 7 bases, leaving 22 bases between them. Germline V gene lookup returns CDR1 MDHEN and CDR2 SYDVKM. The CDR3 extends over 18 amino acids.

This rearrangement joins TRBV7-9 to TRBJ2-7; possibly TRBD2 for D (6 bases). Germline assignment: CDR1 SEHNR and CDR2 FQNEAQ (reference sequence). The CDR3 is 16 amino acids. Trimming left V 5 bases short and J 1 base short, with 18 bases between. The CDR3 protein is CASSKSPVSGSYEQYF. The CDR3 region has the DNA TGTGCCAGCAGCAAATCTCCCGTTAGCGGTTCCTACGAGCAGTACTTC. The whole variable domain, filled in from reference TRBV7-9 and TRBJ2-7, reads DTGVSQNPRHKITKRGQNVTFRCDPISEHNRLYWYRQTLGQGPEFLTYFQNEAQLEKSRLLSDRFSAERPKGSFSTLEIQRTEQGDSAMYLCASSKSPVSGSYEQYFGPGTRLTVT.

V and J are TRBV9 and TRBJ2-7, with D possibly TRBD2 on 7 matching bases. The length of the CDR3 is 17 residues. V was pared by 0 bases and J by 6 bases, with 22 bases between. Germline loops: CDR1 SGDLS, CDR2 YYNGEE. CDR3 sequence reads: CASSVVSRGPALIEQYF. The DNA for the CDR3 is TGTGCCAGCAGCGTAGTTTCGCGGGGGCCCGCCCTAATCGAGCAGTACTTC.

The chain is built from TRBV18 and TRBJ1-2; 11 nucleotides align to TRBD1. The CDR3 totals 16 residues. With V trimmed by 2 bases and J by 6 bases, 8 bases remained unmatched. Germline CDR1 reads KGHSH; CDR2 reads LQKENI. The CDR3 reads CASSPGRDRGGDGYTF. The CDR3, as DNA: TGTGCCAGCTCACCAGGCCGGGACAGGGGGGGCGATGGCTACACCTTC.